The present TCR beta chain was sequenced within a study of OX40 agonist ivuxolimab in advanced cancers. Data came from immunoSEQ multiplex PCR; TCRdb stores just in-frame clones and leaves some out. In the table there are tens of thousands of clones, less than 95% of which are singletons. Germline loops: CDR1 SGHDT, CDR2 YYEEEE. Trimming stripped 1 base from V and 2 bases from J, with 12 bases between. The CDR3 is made up of 15 amino acids. Here the sequenced sample was CD4+ or CD8+ T cells sorted from blood, taken in a trial of the OX40 agonist ivuxolimab. The chain carries TRBV5-6 and TRBJ1-2; D remains unclear. The source is an adult with an advanced solid tumor such as melanoma, head and neck, liver or kidney cancer. CDR3 residues: CASSLWAGDNYGYTF. DNA of the CDR3: TGTGCCAGCAGCTTGTGGGCAGGAGACAACTATGGCTACACCTTC. The complete variable domain, with remaining parts taken from reference TRBV5-6 and TRBJ1-2, reads DAGVTQSPTHLIKTRGQQVTLRCSPKSGHDTVSWYQQALGQGPQFIFQYYEEEERQRGNFPDRFSGHQFPNYSSELNVNALLLGDSALYLCASSLWAGDNYGYTFGSGTRLTVV.